A selection of T cell receptor beta chains follows, all from one sample in a study of blood T cell repertoires in COVID-19. Some clones are missing from TCRdb's copy, which holds only in-frame ones; the method was immunoSEQ multiplex PCR. In the table there are around 120,000 clones, 78% of which are singletons. Specimen: peripheral blood. These TCRs come from a man between 65 and 85 years old with acute or convalescent COVID-19. Each CDR3 is given with its conserved first and last residue. The order of the fields is V gene, J gene, D gene, clone size, CDR3 DNA, CDR3 protein. D genes are given only for firm matches. Size is omitted from some rows. Given values are once, few, many or a class for expanded clones.

TRBV5-8	TRBJ1-3	.	.	TGTGCCAGCAGCTTGGCTTTGCCCGCAGTCGATGGAAACACCATATATTTT	CASSLALPAVDGNTIYF
TRBV7-2	TRBJ1-5	.	.	TGTGCCAGCAGTGTTAGGAGGGGCGGCAATCAGCCCCAGCATTTT	CASSVRRGGNQPQHF
TRBV18	TRBJ1-3	.	once	TGTGCCAGCTCACCACCAACAGTCGGAAACACCATATATTTT	CASSPPTVGNTIYF
TRBV7-2	TRBJ1-2	TRBD1	.	TGTGCCAGCAGCTTATCCGCCGGGACAGGGGGCGCCAGGGGCTACACCTTC	CASSLSAGTGGARGYTF
TRBV15	TRBJ1-1	.	once	TGTGCCACCAGCAGCAGGGGCGGGCAGGGTGAGAACACTGAAGCTTTCTTT	CATSSRGGQGENTEAFF
TRBV19	TRBJ1-5	TRBD1	.	TGTGCCAGTAGGGGGACAGGGAATAAGCCCCAGCATTTT	CASRGTGNKPQHF
TRBV14	TRBJ2-5	TRBD1	once	TGTGCCAGCAGTCGACAGGGGGCGCGGGAGACCCAGTACTTC	CASSRQGARETQYF
TRBV18	TRBJ1-6	.	once	TGTGCCAGCTCACCTCCAGGGTCACCCCTCCACTTT	CASSPPGSPLHF
TRBV6-4	TRBJ1-5	TRBD1	.	TGTGCCAGCATTGGACAGGGAAGACCAGATCAGCCCCAGCATTTT	CASIGQGRPDQPQHF
TRBV7-9	TRBJ2-7	TRBD2	.	TGTGCCAGCAGCTCGACCCTAGCGGGAAGCTACGAGCAGTACTTC	CASSSTLAGSYEQYF
TRBV7-2	TRBJ2-7	TRBD1	.	TGTGCCAGCTCCGGGACAGCGCCCGTCTACGAGCAGTACTTC	CASSGTAPVYEQYF
TRBV9	TRBJ1-2	TRBD1	few	TGTGCCAGCAGCGATCAGGGACAGGCAATCGGTGGCTACACCTTC	CASSDQGQAIGGYTF
TRBV6-5	TRBJ1-2	TRBD1	.	TGTGCCAGCAGTCTAAATCCGGACAGGGGCTACACCTTC	CASSLNPDRGYTF
TRBV19	TRBJ2-7	.	.	TGTGCCAGTAGTATAAGGCGAGAGACTCGGGAGTACTTC	CASSIRRETREYF
TRBV2	TRBJ1-5	.	.	TGTGCCTCTCGAGGTTGGGGCAATCAGCCCCAGCATTTT	CASRGWGNQPQHF
TRBV5-4	TRBJ2-2	TRBD2	.	TGTGCCAGCAGCTCAAGATTGGGGAGGGGAAGGGCCGGGGAGCTGTTTTTT	CASSSRLGRGRAGELFF
TRBV7-8	TRBJ1-2	.	.	TGTGCCAGCAGCCCGCGGAGGGCGGCTAACTATGGCTACACCTTC	CASSPRRAANYGYTF
TRBV7-2	TRBJ2-1	.	.	TGTGCCAGCAGCTATAGTACTATTCTCTTTGAGCAGTTCTTC	CASSYSTILFEQFF
TRBV30	TRBJ1-2	.	few	TGTGCCTGGAGTGAGGACTCCTATGGCTACACCTTC	CAWSEDSYGYTF
TRBV7-8	TRBJ2-2	TRBD2	.	TGTGCCAGCAGCTCCCAGCGGGGTAGCGGGGGGGTTTGGACCGGGGAGCTGTTTTTT	CASSSQRGSGGVWTGELFF
TRBV6-1	TRBJ1-5	.	.	TGTGCCAGCAGTGAGCCAGGGCGGGAAGTAGGGAATCAGCCCCAGCATTTT	CASSEPGREVGNQPQHF
TRBV15	TRBJ1-2	.	.	TGTGCCACCTCAAGGTCTCCGGGTGGCTACACCTTC	CATSRSPGGYTF
TRBV7-2	TRBJ2-2	TRBD2	.	TGTGCCAGCAGCCCCGTGCTAGCGGGGGGGCCCGGGGAGCTGTTTTTT	CASSPVLAGGPGELFF
TRBV7-2	TRBJ2-5	.	once	TGTGCCAGCAGCCAGGCGGGGTTTAGAGAGACCCAGTACTTC	CASSQAGFRETQYF
TRBV12-3/TRBV12-4	TRBJ1-1	TRBD1	.	TGTGCCAGCAGCGGTACGGGACAGGGTGAAGCTTTCTTT	CASSGTGQGEAFF
TRBV7-9	TRBJ2-7	.	.	TGTGCCAGCAGCCCGGGTATCTACGAGCAGTACTTC	CASSPGIYEQYF